The TCR beta chain under discussion was sequenced for a study of cytomegalovirus exposure and HLA in healthy donors. Study results and caveats: Most of the CMV-associated TCR beta chains (in a later analysis) appeared to be HLA-restricted.

With 8 bases removed from V and 6 bases from J, the gap between germline ends came to 16 bases. Looked up from germline, CDR1 is MNHNS and CDR2 is SASEGT. The CDR3 loop spans 13 amino acids. PCR primers comprised 60 Vbeta and 13 Jbeta primers. TCRdb keeps only in-frame clones here, not all; method: immunoSEQ multiplex PCR. Altogether around 150,000 clones are present, roughly 80% being singletons, with the ten largest covering approximately 6.5%. This clone was counted a few times. Antigen specificity is unknown. The V call is TRBV6-1, the J call TRBJ1-1; D unclear. This TCR derives from a male donor in good health and CMV-seropositive. Sequences were obtained from PBMCs. This CDR3 reads CASGEENPPEAFF. DNA for the CDR3: TGTGCCAGCGGAGAGGAGAACCCGCCTGAAGCTTTCTTT.